This T cell receptor beta chain originates from a study of spatial heterogeneity in lung cancer. Study findings and constraints: Counts of expanded alpha and beta TCRs within tumors tracked the tumor nonsynonymous mutation count.

Documented time point: sample taken at primary tumor resection. MiXCR, applied by TCRdb to the 5' RACE reads, yields one record per CDR3 protein. The data hold about 19,000 distinct CDR3 sequences, with roughly a tenth observed a single time. This clonotype was seen repeatedly, ten times or more. The antigen is undetermined. This beta chain came through as a stray read in a library set up for alpha chains, and its size says little. Germline V gives CDR1 SGHVS, CDR2 FNYEAQ. The V and J ends lost 0 bases and 4 bases, in that order; junction bases with no gene match: 6. CDR3 length equals 15 residues. This rearrangement joins TRBV7-6 to TRBJ2-7; TRBD1 agrees at 7 bases. The sequence came from a female donor with early-stage non-small cell lung cancer. This material consisted of lung tumor tissue, taken at surgery. The CDR3 nucleotides read TGTGCCAGCAGCTTAGCAGGGGGCGCGGTATACGAGCAGTACTTC. Encoded protein: CASSLAGGAVYEQYF.